The present T cell receptor (beta chain) was sequenced within a study of blood T cell repertoires in COVID-19. Whole-study context: Sites across the United States, Italy and Spain contributed samples from acute and convalescent COVID-19. PBMCs, B-cell-depleted T cells, or T cells provided the cDNA or gDNA that made up the material.

The V gene's germline CDR1 is LNHDA and CDR2 SQIVND (reference sequence). The V gene lost 3 bases and the J gene lost 6 bases, with 14 bases spanning the gap. This CDR3 has 14 residues. Original methodology: Nucleated cell counts were estimated from reference gene primer amplification. Produced via immunoSEQ multiplex PCR; TCRdb's table is partial and in-frame only. The V and J calls and clone size are taken from that table; D and trimming were inferred from the DNA. This table holds about 68,000 clones, nearly 90% found once. The TCR sequence derives from a man aged 50-59 years with active COVID-19. Sequences were obtained from peripheral blood. The chain employs TRBV19 and TRBJ1-1; D not certain. The CDR3 sequence: CASSMEWAVSEAFF. For the CDR3, the DNA is TGTGCCAGTAGTATGGAATGGGCCGTCTCTGAAGCTTTCTTT.